This T cell receptor beta chain was sequenced for a study of T cell changes during pregnancy in multiple sclerosis. Generated by immunoSEQ multiplex PCR, the TCRdb table keeps only in-frame clones and is missing some. The sample includes about 110,000 clones, more than 85% seen only once; the top ten take less than 2%. In germline, CDR1 is MDHEN, CDR2 SYDVKM. The CDR3 runs 13 residues. The V and J ends lost 4 bases and 5 bases respectively, with 9 bases between them. This TCR derives from a female donor with multiple sclerosis, enrolled in a pregnancy study. This sample comprised peripheral blood, obtained in the third trimester of pregnancy. The rearrangement uses TRBV28 and TRBJ2-1; a weak D match, TRBD1 (6 bases). DNA for the CDR3: TGTGCCAGCAGTTGGGACACGCACAATGAGCAGTTCTTC. Amino acids: CASSWDTHNEQFF.